This TCR beta chain was captured by sequencing in a study of T cell changes during pregnancy in multiple sclerosis. Assay: immunoSEQ multiplex PCR; the TCRdb copy retains only in-frame clones and omits some. The table lists about 89,000 clones, 90% to 95% of them singletons. The V gene lost 1 base and the J gene lost 3 bases, with 15 bases spanning the gap. CDR3 size: 16 residues. Germline CDR1 is KGHSH and CDR2 is LQKENI. This receptor was obtained from a female donor with multiple sclerosis, enrolled in a pregnancy study. The input for sequencing was peripheral blood, taken in the third trimester of pregnancy. The rearrangement links TRBV18 to TRBJ1-2; D might be TRBD1 (5 bases). The chain's CDR3 is CASSPRIQGGDYGYTF. The CDR3 DNA is TGTGCCAGCTCACCACGTATTCAGGGAGGCGACTATGGCTACACCTTC.